This TCR beta chain was captured by sequencing in a study of human T cells and chemical hapten exposure. Study-level background: Sensitization was performed using 2% DPC on a 2 cm by 2 cm upper inner arm skin site. Patch tests put 0.01% DPC on the upper back, read at 6 days.

The study used a library that attached unique molecular identifiers to individual cDNA molecules. TCRdb redid the calling of the RACE reads with MiXCR, one entry per CDR3 protein. The table includes about 34,000 distinct CDR3 sequences, more than 6% detected once. CDR1 is SGHVS and CDR2 is FQNEAQ in the germline V gene. Trimming took 1 base from V and 4 from J, leaving 10 bases between them. This CDR3 has 14 residues. Findings and caveats of the study: The donors suffered from alopecia, so their immune response may not match that of healthy people.

To note about this clonotype: Its antigen is currently unknown.

The time point: patch test 1, 2 weeks after DPC sensitization. Stated treatment: therapeutic diphenylcyclopropenone sensitization with weekly scalp DPC. The authors' total RNA extraction used unfractionated whole blood. Material: whole blood, obtained in connection with sensitization to the hapten diphenylcyclopropenone (DPC). The V gene is TRBV7-8, the J gene TRBJ1-1, with a possible D match to TRBD1 (5 bases). The receptor was derived from a woman in her twenties or thirties with alopecia areata. Some clones in this sample may be carry-over from other donors' samples. The CDR3, as DNA: TGTGCCAGCAGCTTAGGGGCCAGGGTCACTGAAGCTTTCTTT. Amino acids: CASSLGARVTEAFF.